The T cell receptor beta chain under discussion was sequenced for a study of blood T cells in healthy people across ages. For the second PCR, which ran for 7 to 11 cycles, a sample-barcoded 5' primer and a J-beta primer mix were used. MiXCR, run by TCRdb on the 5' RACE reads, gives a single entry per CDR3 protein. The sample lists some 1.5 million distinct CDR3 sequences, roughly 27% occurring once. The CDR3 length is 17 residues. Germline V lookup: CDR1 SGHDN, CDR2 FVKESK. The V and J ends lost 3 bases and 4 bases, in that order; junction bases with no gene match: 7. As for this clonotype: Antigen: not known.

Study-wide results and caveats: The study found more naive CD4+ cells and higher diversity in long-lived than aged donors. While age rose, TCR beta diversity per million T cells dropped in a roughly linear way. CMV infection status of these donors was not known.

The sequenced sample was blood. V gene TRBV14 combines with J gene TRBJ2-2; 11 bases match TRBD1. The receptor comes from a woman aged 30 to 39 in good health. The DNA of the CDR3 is TGTGCCAGCAGCCAGGGCCGGACAGGGGGCATCACCGGGGAGCTGTTTTTT. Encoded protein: CASSQGRTGGITGELFF.